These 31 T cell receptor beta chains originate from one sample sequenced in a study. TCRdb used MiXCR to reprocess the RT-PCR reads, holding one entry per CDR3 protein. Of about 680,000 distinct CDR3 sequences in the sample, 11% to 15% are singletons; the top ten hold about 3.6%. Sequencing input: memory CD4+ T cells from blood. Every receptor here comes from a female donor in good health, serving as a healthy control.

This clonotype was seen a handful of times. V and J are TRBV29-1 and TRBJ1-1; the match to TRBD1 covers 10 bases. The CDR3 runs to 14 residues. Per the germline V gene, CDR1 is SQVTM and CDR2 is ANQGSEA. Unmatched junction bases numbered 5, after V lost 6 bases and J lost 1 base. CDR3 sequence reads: CSVGDRGQNTEAFF. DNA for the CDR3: TGCAGCGTCGGAGACAGGGGGCAGAACACTGAAGCTTTCTTT.

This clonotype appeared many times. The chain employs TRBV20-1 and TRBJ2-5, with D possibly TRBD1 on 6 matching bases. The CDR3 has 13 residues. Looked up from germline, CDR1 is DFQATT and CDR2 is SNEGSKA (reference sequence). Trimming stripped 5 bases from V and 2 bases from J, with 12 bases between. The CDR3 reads CSAASDRQETQYF. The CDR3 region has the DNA TGCAGTGCTGCCAGCGACAGGCAAGAGACCCAGTACTTC.

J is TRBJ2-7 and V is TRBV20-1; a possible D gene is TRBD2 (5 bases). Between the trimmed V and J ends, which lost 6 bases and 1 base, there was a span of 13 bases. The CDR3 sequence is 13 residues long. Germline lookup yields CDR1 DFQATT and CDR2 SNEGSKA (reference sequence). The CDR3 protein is CSATRADSYEQYF. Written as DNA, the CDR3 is TGCAGTGCCACCAGAGCGGATTCCTACGAGCAGTACTTC.

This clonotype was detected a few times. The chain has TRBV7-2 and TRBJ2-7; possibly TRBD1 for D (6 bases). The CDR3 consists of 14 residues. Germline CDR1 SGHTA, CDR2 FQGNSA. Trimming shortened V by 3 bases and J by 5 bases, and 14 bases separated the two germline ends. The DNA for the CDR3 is TGTGCCAGCAGCTTCAAACAGGGCCGAAACGAGCAGTACTTC. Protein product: CASSFKQGRNEQYF.

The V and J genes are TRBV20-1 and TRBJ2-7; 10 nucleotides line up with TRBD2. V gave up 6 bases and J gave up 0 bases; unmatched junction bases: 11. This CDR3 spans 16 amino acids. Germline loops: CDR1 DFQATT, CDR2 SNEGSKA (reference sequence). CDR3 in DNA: TGCAGTGCCCACGGGACTAGCGTCAGGAGCTCCTACGAGCAGTACTTC. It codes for CSAHGTSVRSSYEQYF.

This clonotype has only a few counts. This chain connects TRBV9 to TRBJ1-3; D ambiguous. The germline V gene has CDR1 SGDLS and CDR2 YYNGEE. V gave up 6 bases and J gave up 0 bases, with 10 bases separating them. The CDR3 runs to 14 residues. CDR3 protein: CASTSQSSGNTIYF. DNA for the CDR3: TGTGCCAGCACCTCCCAGAGCTCTGGAAACACCATATATTTT. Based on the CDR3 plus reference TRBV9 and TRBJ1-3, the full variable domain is DSGVTQTPKHLITATGQRVTLRCSPRSGDLSVYWYQQSLDQGLQFLIQYYNGEERAKGNILERFSAQQFPDLHSELNLSSLELGDSALYFCASTSQSSGNTIYFGEGSWLTVV.

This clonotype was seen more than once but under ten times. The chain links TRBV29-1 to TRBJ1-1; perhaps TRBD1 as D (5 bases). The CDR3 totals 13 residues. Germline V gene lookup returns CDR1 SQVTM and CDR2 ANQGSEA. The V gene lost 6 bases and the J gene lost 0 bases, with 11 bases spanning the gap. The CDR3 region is CSVQVGLNTEAFF. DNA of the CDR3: TGCAGCGTCCAGGTGGGACTGAACACTGAAGCTTTCTTT.

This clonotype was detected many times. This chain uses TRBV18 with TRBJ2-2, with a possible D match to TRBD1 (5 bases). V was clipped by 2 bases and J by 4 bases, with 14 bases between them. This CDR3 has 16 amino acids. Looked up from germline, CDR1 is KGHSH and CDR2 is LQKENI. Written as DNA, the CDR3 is TGTGCCAGCTCACCATCTGGCGACCAGGGCACCGGGGAGCTGTTTTTT. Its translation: CASSPSGDQGTGELFF.

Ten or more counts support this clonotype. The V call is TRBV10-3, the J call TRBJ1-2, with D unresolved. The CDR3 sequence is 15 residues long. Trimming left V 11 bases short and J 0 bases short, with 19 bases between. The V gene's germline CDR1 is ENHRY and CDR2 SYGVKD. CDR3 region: CALSDGVLANYGYTF. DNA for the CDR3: TGTGCCCTCTCGGATGGCGTCTTAGCTAACTATGGCTACACCTTC.

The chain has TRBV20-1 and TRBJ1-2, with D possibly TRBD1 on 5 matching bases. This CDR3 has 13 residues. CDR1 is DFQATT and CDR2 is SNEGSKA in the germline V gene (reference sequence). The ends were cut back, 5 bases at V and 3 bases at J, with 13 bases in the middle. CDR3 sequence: CSAPQEAYYGYTF. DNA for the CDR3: TGCAGTGCTCCACAGGAGGCCTACTATGGCTACACCTTC.

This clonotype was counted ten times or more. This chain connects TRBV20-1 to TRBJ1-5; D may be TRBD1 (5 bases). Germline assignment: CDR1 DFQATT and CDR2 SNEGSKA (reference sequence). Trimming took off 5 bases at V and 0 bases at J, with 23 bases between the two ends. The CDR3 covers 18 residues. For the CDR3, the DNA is TGCAGTGCTGACCTCAAAGAGACAGCTGTCTATAGCAATCAGCCCCAGCATTTT. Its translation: CSADLKETAVYSNQPQHF.

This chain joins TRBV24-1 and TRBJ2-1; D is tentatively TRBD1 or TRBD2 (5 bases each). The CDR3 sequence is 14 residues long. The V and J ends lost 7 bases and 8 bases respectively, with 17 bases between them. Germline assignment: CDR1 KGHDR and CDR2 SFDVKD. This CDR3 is CATRESGTRYEQFF. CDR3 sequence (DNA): TGTGCCACCAGAGAGTCCGGGACCCGTTATGAGCAGTTCTTC.

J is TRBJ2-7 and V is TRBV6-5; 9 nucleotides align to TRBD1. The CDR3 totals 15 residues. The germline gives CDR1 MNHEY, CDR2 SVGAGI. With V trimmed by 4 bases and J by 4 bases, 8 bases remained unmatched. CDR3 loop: CASSSTGTGRYEQYF. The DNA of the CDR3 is TGTGCCAGCAGTTCAACCGGGACAGGGAGGTACGAGCAGTACTTC.

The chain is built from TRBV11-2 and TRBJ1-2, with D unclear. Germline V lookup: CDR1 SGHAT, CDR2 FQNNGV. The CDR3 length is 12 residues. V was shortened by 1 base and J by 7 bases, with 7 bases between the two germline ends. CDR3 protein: CASSLGRRGYTF. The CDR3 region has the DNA TGTGCCAGCAGCTTAGGACGTCGTGGCTACACCTTC.

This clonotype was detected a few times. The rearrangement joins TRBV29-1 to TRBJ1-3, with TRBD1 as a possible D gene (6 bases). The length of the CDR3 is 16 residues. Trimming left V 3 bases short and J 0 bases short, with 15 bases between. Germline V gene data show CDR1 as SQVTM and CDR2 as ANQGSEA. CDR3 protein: CSVDDGVGGSGNTIYF. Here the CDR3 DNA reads TGCAGCGTTGACGACGGCGTAGGGGGCTCTGGAAACACCATATATTTT. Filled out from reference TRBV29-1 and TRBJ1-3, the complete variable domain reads SAVISQKPSRDICQRGTSLTIQCQVDSQVTMMFWYRQQPGQSLTLIATANQGSEATYESGFVIDKFPISRPNLTFSTLTVSNMSPEDSSIYLCSVDDGVGGSGNTIYFGEGSWLTVV.

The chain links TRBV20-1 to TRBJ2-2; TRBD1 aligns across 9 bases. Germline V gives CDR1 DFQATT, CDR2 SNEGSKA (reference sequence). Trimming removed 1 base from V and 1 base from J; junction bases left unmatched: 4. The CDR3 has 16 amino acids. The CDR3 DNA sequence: TGCAGTGCTAGAGTGAAGGACAGGGGGAACACCGGGGAGCTGTTTTTT. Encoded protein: CSARVKDRGNTGELFF.

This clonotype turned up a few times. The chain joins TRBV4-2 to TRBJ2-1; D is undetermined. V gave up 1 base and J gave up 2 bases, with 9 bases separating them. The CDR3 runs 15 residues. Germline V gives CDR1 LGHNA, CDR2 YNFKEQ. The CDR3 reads CASSQVTGPYNEQFF. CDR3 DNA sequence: TGTGCCAGCAGCCAAGTTACGGGCCCCTACAATGAGCAGTTCTTC.

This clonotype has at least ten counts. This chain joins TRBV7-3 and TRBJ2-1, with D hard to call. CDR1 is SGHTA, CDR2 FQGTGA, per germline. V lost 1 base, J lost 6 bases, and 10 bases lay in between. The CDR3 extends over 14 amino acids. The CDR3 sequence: CASSLSRAGNEQFF. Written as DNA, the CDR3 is TGTGCCAGCAGCTTAAGTAGGGCAGGCAATGAGCAGTTCTTC.

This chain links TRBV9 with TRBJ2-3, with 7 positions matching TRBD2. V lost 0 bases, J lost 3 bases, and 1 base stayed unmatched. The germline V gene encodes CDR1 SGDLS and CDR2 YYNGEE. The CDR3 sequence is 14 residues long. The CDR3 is CASSVGTRTDTQYF. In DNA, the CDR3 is TGTGCCAGCAGCGTAGGGACTAGAACAGATACGCAGTATTTT.

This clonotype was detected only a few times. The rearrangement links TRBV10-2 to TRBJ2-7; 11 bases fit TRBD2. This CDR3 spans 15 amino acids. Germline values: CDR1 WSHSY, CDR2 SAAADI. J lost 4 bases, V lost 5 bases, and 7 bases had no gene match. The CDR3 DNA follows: TGCGCCAGCAGTTCAGGGTCTAGCGGGAGGTACGAGCAGTACTTC. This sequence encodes CASSSGSSGRYEQYF.

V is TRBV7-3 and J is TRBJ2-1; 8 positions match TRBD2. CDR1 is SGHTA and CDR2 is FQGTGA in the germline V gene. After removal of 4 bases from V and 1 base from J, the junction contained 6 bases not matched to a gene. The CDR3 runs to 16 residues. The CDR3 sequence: CASSSGGGESYNEQFF. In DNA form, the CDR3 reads TGTGCCAGCAGCTCCGGGGGGGGTGAATCCTACAATGAGCAGTTCTTC.

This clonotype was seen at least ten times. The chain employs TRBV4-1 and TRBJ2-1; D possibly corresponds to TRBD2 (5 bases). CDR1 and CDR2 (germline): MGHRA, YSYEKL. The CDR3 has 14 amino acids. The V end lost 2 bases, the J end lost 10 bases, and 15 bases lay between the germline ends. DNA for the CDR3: TGCGCCAGCAGCCAATACACTTCGGAGGACGAGCAGTTCTTC. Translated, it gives CASSQYTSEDEQFF.

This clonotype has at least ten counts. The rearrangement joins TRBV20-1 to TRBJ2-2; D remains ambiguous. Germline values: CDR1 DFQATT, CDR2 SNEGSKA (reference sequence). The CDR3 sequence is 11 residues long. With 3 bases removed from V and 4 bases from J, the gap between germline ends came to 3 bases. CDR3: CSARGTGELFF. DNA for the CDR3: TGCAGTGCTAGGGGCACCGGGGAGCTGTTTTTT.

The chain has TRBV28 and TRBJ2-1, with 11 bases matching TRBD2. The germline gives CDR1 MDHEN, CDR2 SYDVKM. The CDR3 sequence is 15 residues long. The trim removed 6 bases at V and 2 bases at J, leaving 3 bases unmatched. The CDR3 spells CASSMTSGTYNEQFF. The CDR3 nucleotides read TGTGCCAGCAGCATGACTAGCGGGACCTACAATGAGCAGTTCTTC.

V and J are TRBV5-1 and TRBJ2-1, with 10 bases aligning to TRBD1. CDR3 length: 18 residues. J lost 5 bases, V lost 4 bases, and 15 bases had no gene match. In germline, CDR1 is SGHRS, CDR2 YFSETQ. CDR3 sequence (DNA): TGCGCCAGCAGCGGCGGGACAGGGGCATATTTTTCGGACAATGAGCAGTTCTTC. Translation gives CASSGGTGAYFSDNEQFF.

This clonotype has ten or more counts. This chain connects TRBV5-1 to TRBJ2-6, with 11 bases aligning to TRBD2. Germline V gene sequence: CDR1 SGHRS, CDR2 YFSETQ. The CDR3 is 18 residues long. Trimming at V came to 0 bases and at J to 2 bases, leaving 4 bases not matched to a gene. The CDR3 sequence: CASSLVLAGGPGANVLTF. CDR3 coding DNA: TGCGCCAGCAGCTTGGTTTTAGCGGGAGGGCCTGGGGCCAACGTCCTGACTTTC.

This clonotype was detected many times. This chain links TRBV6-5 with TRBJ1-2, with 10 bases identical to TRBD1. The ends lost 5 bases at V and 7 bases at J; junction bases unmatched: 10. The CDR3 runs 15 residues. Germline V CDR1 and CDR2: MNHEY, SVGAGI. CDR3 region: CASSHRGQGLRGYTF. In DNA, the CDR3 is TGTGCCAGCAGTCACCGGGGACAGGGGTTGCGTGGCTACACCTTC.

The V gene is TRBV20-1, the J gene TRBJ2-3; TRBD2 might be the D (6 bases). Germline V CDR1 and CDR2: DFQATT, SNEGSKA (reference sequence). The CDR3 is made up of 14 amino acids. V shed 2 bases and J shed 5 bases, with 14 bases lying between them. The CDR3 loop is CSARFQEGQDTQYF. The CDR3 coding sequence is TGCAGTGCTAGATTTCAGGAGGGCCAAGATACGCAGTATTTT.

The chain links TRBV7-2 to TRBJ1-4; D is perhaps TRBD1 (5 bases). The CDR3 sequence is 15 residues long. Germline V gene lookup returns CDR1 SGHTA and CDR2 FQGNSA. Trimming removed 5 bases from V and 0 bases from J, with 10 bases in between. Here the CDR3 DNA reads TGTGCCAGCAGCCGACAGATCGCAACTAATGAAAAACTGTTTTTT. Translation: CASSRQIATNEKLFF.

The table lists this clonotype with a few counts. The DNA of the CDR3 is TGCAGTGCTAAAGGGACTCGCCGCTACAATGAGCAGTTCTTC. Protein product: CSAKGTRRYNEQFF. The gene calls are TRBV20-1 and TRBJ2-1, with D possibly being TRBD2 (6 bases). The CDR3 is 14 residues long. V lost 4 bases to trimming and J lost 3 bases, with 13 bases between them. Germline V gene lookup returns CDR1 DFQATT and CDR2 SNEGSKA (reference sequence).

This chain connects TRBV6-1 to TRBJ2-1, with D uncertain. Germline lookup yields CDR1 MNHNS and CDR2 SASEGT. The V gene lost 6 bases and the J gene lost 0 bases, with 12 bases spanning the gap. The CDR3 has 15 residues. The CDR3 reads CASSESPSSYNEQFF. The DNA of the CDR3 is TGTGCCAGCAGCGAATCTCCGAGCTCCTACAATGAGCAGTTCTTC.